Here is one T cell receptor (beta chain) with its context. The antigen is unknown. CDR1 and CDR2 (germline): SGHTA, FQGNSA. The CDR3 loop spans 18 amino acids. The V end was cut by 2 bases, the J end by 7 bases, with 23 bases between. These data belong to a study of T cell clones after liver transplantation. In the study overall: TCRbeta sequencing after a pre-transplant mixed lymphocyte reaction identified graft-donor-reactive clones, later tracked in post-transplant blood.

Unstimulated PBMCs were sorted into CD3+CD4+ and CD3+CD8+ populations. Study-level findings and limits: Low donor cell numbers restricted donor-reactive repertoire measurement in a couple of subjects.

The data were produced by immunoSEQ multiplex PCR, yet TCRdb's version contains in-frame clones alone and is incomplete. The repertoire holds roughly 50,000 clones, less than 85% seen once, with about 8.1% in the top ten. This TCR came from a human donor who received a liver transplant. Sample: CD4+ T cells from blood, taken before liver transplant. V usage is TRBV7-2 and J usage is TRBJ2-2, with TRBD2 as a possible D gene (6 bases). The CDR3 nucleotides are TGTGCCAGCAGCTTAAAATCCCCCGGACTACTCCCGGGCGGGGAGCTGTTTTTT. Amino acids: CASSLKSPGLLPGGELFF.